This TCR beta chain was obtained from a study of OX40 agonist ivuxolimab in advanced cancers. Study details: Three patients, one with hepatocellular carcinoma and two with cutaneous melanoma, achieved partial responses.

General study points: At doses 0.1 to 3.0 mg/kg, CD4+ and CD8+ clones expanded. The 0.1-3.0 mg/kg partial responders had among the lowest clonal expansion.

Sequenced by immunoSEQ multiplex PCR; TCRdb stores in-frame clones only, minus some. This table has about 99,000 clones, around 96% appearing once. Concerning this clone itself: Its cognate antigen is unknown.

Excluded were patients having autoimmune disease history or systemic immunosuppression. The CDR3 loop spans 14 amino acids. Trimming left V 5 bases short and J 8 bases short, with 18 bases between. Germline assignment: CDR1 SGHAT and CDR2 FQNNGV. Specimen: CD4+ or CD8+ T cells sorted from blood, collected in a trial of the OX40 agonist ivuxolimab. The sequence was obtained from an adult with an advanced solid tumor such as melanoma, head and neck, liver or kidney cancer. V and J are TRBV11-2 and TRBJ1-2; D is undetermined. The CDR3 DNA reads as TGTGCCAGCAGCCACCACTTGGAACCGGGCGGCTACACCTTC. It codes for CASSHHLEPGGYTF. The complete variable domain, with remaining parts taken from reference TRBV11-2 and TRBJ1-2, reads EAGVAQSPRYKIIEKRQSVAFWCNPISGHATLYWYQQILGQGPKLLIQFQNNGVVDDSQLPKDRFSAERLKGVDSTLKIQPAKLEDSAVYLCASSHHLEPGGYTFGSGTRLTVV.